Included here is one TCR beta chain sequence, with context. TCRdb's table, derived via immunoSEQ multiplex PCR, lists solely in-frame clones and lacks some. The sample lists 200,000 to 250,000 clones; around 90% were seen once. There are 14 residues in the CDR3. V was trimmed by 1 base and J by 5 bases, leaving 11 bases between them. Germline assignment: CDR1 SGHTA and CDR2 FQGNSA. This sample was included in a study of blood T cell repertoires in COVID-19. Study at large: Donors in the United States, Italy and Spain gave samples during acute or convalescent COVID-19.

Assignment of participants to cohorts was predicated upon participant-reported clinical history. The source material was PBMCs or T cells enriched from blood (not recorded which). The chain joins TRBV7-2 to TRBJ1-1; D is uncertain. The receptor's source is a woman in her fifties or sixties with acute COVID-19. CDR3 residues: CASSLEAPGTEAFF. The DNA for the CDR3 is TGTGCCAGCAGCTTAGAGGCGCCGGGGACTGAAGCTTTCTTT. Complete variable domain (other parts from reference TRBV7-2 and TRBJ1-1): GAGVSQSPSNKVTEKGKDVELRCDPISGHTALYWYRQSLGQGLEFLIYFQGNSAPDKSGLPSDRFSAERTGGSVSTLTIQRTQQEDSAVYLCASSLEAPGTEAFFGQGTRLTVV.